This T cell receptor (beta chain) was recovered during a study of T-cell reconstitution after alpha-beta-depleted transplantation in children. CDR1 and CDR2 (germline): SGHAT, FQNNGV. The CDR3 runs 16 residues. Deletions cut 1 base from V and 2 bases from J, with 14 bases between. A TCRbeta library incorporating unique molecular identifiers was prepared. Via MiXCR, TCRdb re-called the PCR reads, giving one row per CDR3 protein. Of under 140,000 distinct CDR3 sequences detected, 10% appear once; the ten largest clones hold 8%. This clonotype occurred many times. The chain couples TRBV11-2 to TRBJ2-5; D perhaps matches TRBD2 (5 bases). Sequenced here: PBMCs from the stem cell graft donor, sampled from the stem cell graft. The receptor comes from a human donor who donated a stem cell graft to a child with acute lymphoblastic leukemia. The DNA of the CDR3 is TGTGCCAGCAGCTTAGGCGCTAGCCCAGAACAAGAGACCCAGTACTTC. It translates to CASSLGASPEQETQYF. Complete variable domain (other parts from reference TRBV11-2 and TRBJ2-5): EAGVAQSPRYKIIEKRQSVAFWCNPISGHATLYWYQQILGQGPKLLIQFQNNGVVDDSQLPKDRFSAERLKGVDSTLKIQPAKLEDSAVYLCASSLGASPEQETQYFGPGTRLLVL.